This TCR beta chain was sequenced during a study of control samples from healthy donors and cancer patients. TCRdb keeps only in-frame clones here, not all; method: immunoSEQ multiplex PCR. The sample shows 200,000 or so clones, about 95% of them seen only once. The length of the CDR3 is 13 residues. CDR1 is MDHEN, CDR2 SYDVKM, per germline. V was trimmed by 8 bases and J by 1 base, leaving 9 bases between them. The clonotype comes from a man aged 50 to 59 in good health. The sample taken for sequencing was blood. The chain is built from TRBV28 and TRBJ1-5, with D maybe TRBD1 (5 bases). The CDR3 DNA sequence: TGTGCCAGCGCCGGGGCGAGCAATCAGCCCCAGCATTTT. Its translation: CASAGASNQPQHF.